Below, 28 T cell receptor beta chains from the same sample are listed, as sequenced in a study of T cells in localized non-small cell lung cancer. Here immunoSEQ multiplex PCR was the method, and the copy in TCRdb shows in-frame clones only, minus some. This table has roughly 70,000 clones, 86% appearing once. The sample in question was peripheral blood, obtained before any cancer treatment. The receptors come from a male donor at least 60 years old with stage III squamous cell lung carcinoma.

The chain employs TRBV10-3 and TRBJ1-5; 8 positions match TRBD1. Germline V CDR1 and CDR2: ENHRY, SYGVKD. J lost 5 bases, V lost 8 bases, and 2 bases had no gene match. This CDR3 contains 12 residues. The CDR3, as DNA: TGTGCCATCGGACAGGGTGATCAGCCCCAGCATTTT. It is translated as CAIGQGDQPQHF.

This sequence joins TRBV27 and TRBJ1-1, with D unresolved. There are 13 residues in the CDR3. The germline V gene has CDR1 MNHEY and CDR2 SMNVEV (reference sequence). The ends were cut back, 2 bases at V and 0 bases at J, with 4 bases in the middle. The CDR3 spells CASSLRLNTEAFF. Written as DNA, the CDR3 is TGTGCCAGCAGTTTACGATTGAACACTGAAGCTTTCTTT.

The chain couples TRBV19 to TRBJ1-1; D is possibly TRBD1 (6 bases). Germline V lookup: CDR1 LNHDA, CDR2 SQIVND (reference sequence). The V gene lost 6 bases and the J gene lost 0 bases, with 8 bases spanning the gap. CDR3 length: 13 amino acids. The DNA for the CDR3 is TGTGCCAGTAGAGGGACAATGAACACTGAAGCTTTCTTT. It codes for CASRGTMNTEAFF.

This clone was seen more than once but under ten times. The genes are TRBV11-2 and TRBJ2-7; a possible D gene is TRBD1 (7 bases). CDR3 size: 15 residues. Germline values: CDR1 SGHAT, CDR2 FQNNGV. Trimming took 3 bases from V and 0 from J, leaving 12 bases between them. CDR3 protein: CASSFGRGVSYEQYF. CDR3 DNA: TGTGCCAGCAGCTTTGGCAGGGGGGTCTCCTACGAGCAGTACTTC.

The chain is built from TRBV19 and TRBJ1-2; maybe TRBD1 (5 bases). Trimming shortened V by 3 bases and J by 7 bases, and 9 bases separated the two germline ends. Germline V gives CDR1 LNHDA, CDR2 SQIVND (reference sequence). The CDR3 loop spans 12 amino acids. CDR3 in DNA: TGTGCCAGTAGTATCCCCAGGGCTGGCTACACCTTC. It codes for CASSIPRAGYTF. Together with reference TRBV19 and TRBJ1-2, the CDR3 gives the full variable domain: DGGITQSPKYLFRKEGQNVTLSCEQNLNHDAMYWYRQDPGQGLRLIYYSQIVNDFQKGDIAEGYSVSREKKESFPLTVTSAQKNPTAFYLCASSIPRAGYTFGSGTRLTVV.

The CDR3 sequence is CASSYSGDGGYQPQHF. The DNA for the CDR3 is TGTGCCAGCAGTTACTCGGGCGACGGGGGCTATCAGCCCCAGCATTTT. The J gene is TRBJ1-5, the V gene TRBV6-5, with D tentatively TRBD1 (6 bases). Trimming pared 0 bases from V and 5 bases from J, leaving 14 bases between. This CDR3 spans 16 amino acids. CDR1 is MNHEY, CDR2 SVGAGI, per germline.

The chain combines TRBV19 with TRBJ1-2; D gene uncertain. The V gene's germline CDR1 is LNHDA and CDR2 SQIVND (reference sequence). This CDR3 region has 14 residues. V lost 5 bases and J lost 5, with 15 bases in between. CDR3 region: CASSAGPARYGYTF. The CDR3 nucleotides read TGTGCCAGTAGTGCCGGCCCAGCAAGATATGGCTACACCTTC.

This chain uses TRBV28 with TRBJ1-1; TRBD1 matches 8 bases. CDR3 length: 17 residues. V lost 6 bases and J lost 1; bases outside the gene matches: 13. The germline CDR1 and CDR2 sequences are MDHEN and SYDVKM. The CDR3 nucleotides are TGTGCCAGCAGCGAGACAGGGGCCATCGGTGGGAACACTGAAGCTTTCTTT. This codes for CASSETGAIGGNTEAFF.

This chain connects TRBV5-6 to TRBJ2-7; a weak D match, TRBD1 (6 bases). The ends were cut back, 4 bases at V and 4 bases at J, with 9 bases in the middle. The CDR3 has 12 amino acids. The germline V gene has CDR1 SGHDT and CDR2 YYEEEE. CDR3 sequence reads: CASSRQEYEQYV. In DNA form, the CDR3 reads TGTGCCAGCAGCCGACAGGAGTACGAGCAGTACGTC.

The chain is built from TRBV2 and TRBJ1-1, with D tentatively TRBD1 (5 bases). The CDR3 is 12 residues long. Germline loops: CDR1 SNHLY, CDR2 FYNNEI. V was clipped by 6 bases and J by 8 bases, with 13 bases between them. Here the CDR3 DNA reads TGTGCCAGCAGGGCCCACAGGACAGAAGCTTTCTTT. It is translated as CASRAHRTEAFF.

Only a few counts were recorded for this clone. This sequence joins TRBV5-1 and TRBJ1-1, with D unclear. The CDR3 length is 13 residues. Germline CDR1 SGHRS, CDR2 YFSETQ. V was pared by 4 bases and J by 0 bases, with 7 bases between. The CDR3 DNA reads TGCGCCAGCAGCCCACGTATGAACACTGAAGCTTTCTTT. Encoded protein: CASSPRMNTEAFF.

This chain connects TRBV2 to TRBJ2-7; no reliable D call. There are 15 residues in the CDR3. Germline V gene lookup returns CDR1 SNHLY and CDR2 FYNNEI. The CDR3 DNA follows: TGTGCCAGCAGCGAAGGAAGGGCGGTAACCTACGAGCAGTACGTC. This encodes CASSEGRAVTYEQYV.

The V and J genes are TRBV5-5 and TRBJ1-4; unclear D gene. The CDR3 is 12 amino acids. The V end lost 5 bases, the J end lost 8 bases, and 10 bases lay between the germline ends. Germline-derived CDR1 and CDR2 are SGHKS and YYEKEE (reference sequence). The CDR3 sequence: CASSSEGEKLFF. In DNA, the CDR3 is TGTGCCAGCAGTTCTGAAGGGGAAAAACTGTTTTTT.

The V gene is TRBV5-1, the J gene TRBJ1-1; 8 nucleotides agree with TRBD1. The V and J ends lost 3 bases and 0 bases, in that order; junction bases with no gene match: 10. Germline assignment: CDR1 SGHRS and CDR2 YFSETQ. CDR3 length equals 17 residues. The CDR3 DNA reads as TGCGCCAGCAGCTCGATAGGACAGGGACCCATGAACACTGAAGCTTTCTTT. Its protein product is CASSSIGQGPMNTEAFF.

The chain joins TRBV30 to TRBJ2-2; no clear D gene. The length of the CDR3 is 13 residues. Trimming stripped 4 bases from V and 0 bases from J, with 6 bases between. The germline gives CDR1 GTSNPN, CDR2 SVGIG (reference sequence). CDR3 DNA: TGTGCCTGGACTCCAACGAACACCGGGGAGCTGTTTTTT. Translating gives CAWTPTNTGELFF. Complete variable domain (other parts from reference TRBV30 and TRBJ2-2): SQTIHQWPATLVQPVGSPLSLECTVEGTSNPNLYWYRQAAGRGLQLLFYSVGIGQISSEVPQNLSASRPQDRQFILSSKKLLLSDSGFYLCAWTPTNTGELFFGEGSRLTVL.

A remark on this clone: Sequence at one end of the junction differs from germline and may be a read error. The chain joins TRBV19 to TRBJ1-5, with D tentatively TRBD1 (6 bases). CDR1 and CDR2 from the germline V gene are LNHDA and SQIVND (reference sequence). This CDR3 contains 17 residues. In DNA form, the CDR3 reads TGTGCCAGTAGTATAGATCAGGGGACCCTTACCCATCAACCCCAGCATTTT. This sequence encodes CASSIDQGTLTHQPQHF. Based on the CDR3 plus reference TRBV19 and TRBJ1-5, the full variable domain is DGGITQSPKYLFRKEGQNVTLSCEQNLNHDAMYWYRQDPGQGLRLIYYSQIVNDFQKGDIAEGYSVSREKKESFPLTVTSAQKNPTAFYLCASSIDQGTLTHQPQHFGDGTRLSIL.

V usage is TRBV7-2 and J usage is TRBJ1-1; maybe TRBD1 (6 bases). The CDR3 loop spans 15 amino acids. In germline, CDR1 is SGHTA, CDR2 FQGNSA. V dropped 2 bases and J dropped 10 bases, with 20 bases sitting between them. The CDR3 protein is CASSLSFGGAGRAFF. The CDR3 DNA follows: TGTGCCAGCAGCTTAAGTTTTGGGGGCGCGGGTAGAGCTTTCTTT.

The chain couples TRBV30 to TRBJ1-2; no clear D. CDR1 is GTSNPN, CDR2 SVGIG, per germline (reference sequence). V lost 0 bases, J lost 7 bases, and 15 bases lay in between. The CDR3 totals 14 residues. The CDR3 DNA reads as TGTGCCTGGAGTGTAGGGCAGGAGCTTAGTGGCTACACCTTC. It encodes CAWSVGQELSGYTF.

Many counts were recorded for this clone. The CDR3 protein is CASSRQNAAEQYF. The CDR3 nucleotides are TGTGCCAGCTCCCGACAGAACGCCGCCGAGCAGTACTTC. The gene calls are TRBV18 and TRBJ2-7, with a possible D match to TRBD1 (5 bases). Germline V CDR1 and CDR2: KGHSH, LQKENI. The V gene lost 6 bases and the J gene lost 6 bases, with 15 bases spanning the gap. The CDR3 consists of 13 residues.

The chain links TRBV5-6 to TRBJ1-5, with 9 bases lining up with TRBD1. The junction had 7 bases not matched to a gene; V was cut back by 3 bases and J by 3 bases. The germline V gene has CDR1 SGHDT and CDR2 YYEEEE. This CDR3 has 16 amino acids. In DNA form, the CDR3 reads TGTGCCAGCAGCTCGGACAGGGGAGTCCTCAATCAGCCCCAGCATTTT. It encodes CASSSDRGVLNQPQHF.

The chain has TRBV13 and TRBJ1-1, with D uncertain. CDR3 length equals 14 residues. Germline CDR1 is PRHDT and CDR2 is FYEKMQ (reference sequence). Deletions cut 0 bases from V and 1 base from J, with 6 bases between. This CDR3 is CASSLGLGNTEAFF. CDR3 coding DNA: TGTGCCAGCAGCTTAGGCCTGGGGAACACTGAAGCTTTCTTT.

The chain employs TRBV4-1 and TRBJ1-1; 11 positions match TRBD1. CDR1 MGHRA and CDR2 YSYEKL come from the germline V gene. This CDR3 region has 16 residues. V lost 1 base to trimming and J lost 6 bases; unmatched junction nucleotides: 7. The CDR3 DNA sequence: TGCGCCAGCAGCCAAGCTGGGGGGACAGGGGGATCTGAAGCTTTCTTT. This encodes CASSQAGGTGGSEAFF.

The chain joins TRBV4-1 to TRBJ2-7; no firm D call. The CDR3 is 19 amino acids. Germline CDR1 MGHRA, CDR2 YSYEKL. V was pared by 5 bases and J by 2 bases, with 28 bases between. DNA of the CDR3: TGCGCCAGCAGCGCTCGATTCTCCGACGACCGCCCGGGCACCTACGAGCAGTACGTC. Translation gives CASSARFSDDRPGTYEQYV.

The chain joins TRBV18 to TRBJ2-5; possibly TRBD1 for D (6 bases). Trimming took off 3 bases at V and 2 bases at J, with 13 bases between the two ends. Germline lookup yields CDR1 KGHSH and CDR2 LQKENI. This CDR3 contains 15 residues. Here the CDR3 DNA reads TGTGCCAGCTCACCCCAAACAGGGATTCAAGAGACCCAGTACTTC. This translates into CASSPQTGIQETQYF.

This chain links TRBV7-2 with TRBJ1-2; TRBD1 aligns across 9 bases. V dropped 1 base and J dropped 4; count of bases not matched to a gene: 4. The CDR3 covers 15 residues. Germline V CDR1 and CDR2: SGHTA, FQGNSA. Written as DNA, the CDR3 is TGTGCCAGCAGCTTAGTACAGGGGGCCGGCTATGGCTACACCTTC. It specifies CASSLVQGAGYGYTF.

The chain uses TRBV18 and TRBJ2-7; 8 bases align to TRBD2. Germline values: CDR1 KGHSH, CDR2 LQKENI. V was pared by 2 bases and J by 1 base, with 16 bases of the junction left unmatched. CDR3 length: 19 residues. The CDR3 sequence is CASSPTRGELAALSYEQYV. Written as DNA, the CDR3 is TGTGCCAGCTCACCAACCAGGGGCGAACTAGCGGCCCTATCCTACGAGCAGTACGTC.

The chain couples TRBV27 to TRBJ1-2; D gene unclear. This CDR3 comprises 13 residues. The V end was cut by 4 bases, the J end by 7 bases, with 13 bases between. CDR1 and CDR2 (germline): MNHEY, SMNVEV (reference sequence). CDR3 bases: TGTGCCAGCAGTTCAAGTCAGAAAAGTGGCTACACCTTC. Residues: CASSSSQKSGYTF.

The chain links TRBV6-6 to TRBJ2-4, with D perhaps matching TRBD2 (5 bases). This CDR3 is built from 15 residues. V dropped 2 bases and J dropped 7 bases, with 15 bases sitting between them. The germline V gene has CDR1 MNHNY and CDR2 SVGAGI (reference sequence). Here the CDR3 reads CASSYPRGKGNIQYF. The CDR3 region has the DNA TGTGCCAGCAGTTACCCCCGGGGAAAAGGGAACATTCAGTACTTC.